Sequencing of this T cell receptor (beta chain) was carried out in a study of vaccination and CD4 T cells after COVID-19. Study-level information: Two-dose vaccination with either BNT162b2 or mRNA-1273 was given to participants. The stimulus for the cells was overlapping spike peptides derived from SARS-CoV-2, HCoV-NL63, HCoV-OC43 and HCoV-229E. Post-COVID samples had a sampling time that fell a median around 100 days after diagnosis (range 35 to 161). Investigators took post-vaccine samples a median approximately 73 days after dose two, within a range of 14 to 241.

Regarding treatment: roughly 11-day PBMC culture with coronavirus spike peptide pools or control peptides (ViraFEST assay). An Oncomine TCR Beta short-read assay was used to sequence the DNA from cultured CD4+ T cells. From the PCR reads, TCRdb called clonotypes with MiXCR, one entry per CDR3 protein. The sample yields approximately 19,000 distinct CDR3 sequences, about 56% seen once. This clonotype has a single count. The antigen is undetermined. Germline is not matched at one junction end, which may reflect a read error. This CDR3 spans 14 amino acids. CDR1 is SNHLY, CDR2 FYNNEI, per germline. The sequencing sample was made of CD4+ T cells from blood, cultured in vitro. The J gene is TRBJ1-5, the V gene TRBV2, with TRBD1 matching 8 bases. This TCR was sampled from a human donor who had recovered from COVID-19. CDR3 in DNA: TGTGCCAGCAGCGAAGCGACAGGGGATCAGCCCCAGCATTTT. It encodes CASSEATGDQPQHF.